Below, 4 T cell receptor beta chains from the same sample are listed, as sequenced in a study of T cells in Graves' hyperthyroidism and ophthalmopathy. What was amplified from RNA transcripts were TCR beta CDR3 regions. The HTBI primer set was used in a first-round RT-PCR of the TCR CDR3. TCRdb re-analysed the multiplex PCR reads in MiXCR, keeping a single row per CDR3 protein. The repertoire consists of about 420,000 distinct CDR3 sequences, with roughly 15% occurring once and the leading ten covering 5.3%. The material sequenced was blood. These receptors originate from a woman in her late teens or twenties with Graves' hyperthyroidism.

Worth noting for this clonotype: Possible read error: a much larger clone is one base away. DNA of the CDR3: TGTGCCAGCAGTTTAAGGGCGACACTCCTCCACTTT. Translated: CASSLRATLLHF. This chain links TRBV12-3 or TRBV12-4 with TRBJ1-6; D not resolved. The CDR3 extends over 12 amino acids. V was trimmed by 2 bases and J by 15 bases, leaving 11 bases between them.

Many counts were recorded for this clonotype. The chain is built from TRBV5-6 and TRBJ1-1; D is unresolved. Germline V CDR1 and CDR2: SGHDT, YYEEEE. V dropped 0 bases and J dropped 2 bases, with 11 bases sitting between them. This CDR3 spans 15 amino acids. For the CDR3, the DNA is TGTGCCAGCAGCTTGGGTGTTACCCCTAACACTGAAGCTTTCTTT. Encoded protein: CASSLGVTPNTEAFF.

This clonotype was seen repeatedly, ten times or more. V usage is TRBV29-1 and J usage is TRBJ1-1; no reliable D call. V lost 5 bases and J 1 base, leaving 17 bases between the germline ends. The CDR3 has 15 residues. Germline V CDR1 and CDR2: SQVTM, ANQGSEA. The CDR3 protein is CSVLLRQSWNTEAFF. CDR3 nucleotides: TGCAGCGTTCTACTGCGTCAGTCGTGGAACACTGAAGCTTTCTTT.

Ten or more counts support this clonotype. V gene TRBV6-2 or TRBV6-3 combines with J gene TRBJ1-1; weak D call: TRBD1 (5 bases). This CDR3 region has 11 residues. The ends were cut back, 5 bases at V and 7 bases at J, with 8 bases in the middle. Germline V CDR1 and CDR2: MNHEY, SVGEGT. The CDR3 DNA reads as TGTGCCAGCAGTCAGGGACTTGAAGCTTTCTTT. This encodes CASSQGLEAFF.